The sample holds one count of the clone carrying this T cell receptor beta chain. What it binds is not known. The sample belongs to a study of T cell responses to AZD1222 COVID-19 vaccine. Overall study findings and caveats: Just five to seven people given AZD1222 tested seropositive at baseline. Clonal diversity was possibly underestimated, and the donors were mostly white British, with more females. Repertoires in all cases were sampled only once the peak T cell response had passed.

Generated by immunoSEQ multiplex PCR, the TCRdb table keeps only in-frame clones and is missing some. Of some 170,000 clones in the sample, roughly 91% are singletons; the top ten hold about 1%. Trimming at V came to 8 bases and at J to 6 bases, leaving 5 bases not matched to a gene. This CDR3 is built from 12 residues. The germline V gene encodes CDR1 MRHNA and CDR2 SNTAGT. This chain connects TRBV6-4 to TRBJ1-1; 8 positions match TRBD1. The clonotype comes from an adult who received the MenACWY meningococcal vaccine as a control. Specimen: peripheral blood, collected 28 days after the second dose of the MenACWY control vaccine. CDR3 sequence reads: CASGVQGAEAFF. The CDR3 nucleotides read TGTGCCAGCGGTGTACAGGGGGCTGAAGCTTTCTTT.